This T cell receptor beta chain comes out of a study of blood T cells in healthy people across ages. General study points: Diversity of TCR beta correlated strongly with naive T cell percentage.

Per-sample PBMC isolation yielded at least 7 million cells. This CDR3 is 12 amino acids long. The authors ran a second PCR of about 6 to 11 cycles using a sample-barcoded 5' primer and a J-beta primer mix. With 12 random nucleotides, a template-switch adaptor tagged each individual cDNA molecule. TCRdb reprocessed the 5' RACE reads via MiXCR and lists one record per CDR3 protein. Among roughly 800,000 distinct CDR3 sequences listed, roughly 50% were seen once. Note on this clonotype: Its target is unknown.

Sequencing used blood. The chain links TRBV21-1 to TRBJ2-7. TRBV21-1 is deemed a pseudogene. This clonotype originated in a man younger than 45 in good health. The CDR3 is CASNNLDDEQYF. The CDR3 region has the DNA TGTGCCAGCAACAACCTGGACGACGAGCAGTACTTC.